The sequence of this T cell receptor beta chain was determined in a study of T cells in localized non-small cell lung cancer. The assay was immunoSEQ multiplex PCR, and TCRdb's table has in-frame clones only and misses some. The data show some 25,000 clones, about 88% seen once. On this clone itself: Its antigen remains unknown.

The study's findings and limits: Uninvolved adjacent lung had the highest recorded T cell clonality, with tumor below it. Within adjacent lung there appeared a median around 55 of the top 100 tumor clones. Sequence data derive from only one tumor region, so heterogeneity remains possible. A raised T cell density in blood coincided with lengthier overall survival.

This receptor was obtained from a female donor aged 60 or older with stage I lung adenocarcinoma. This sample comprised peripheral blood, obtained before any cancer treatment.

This CDR3 reads CASSLGQRGEQFF. CDR3 in DNA: TGCGCCAGCAGCTTGGGACAGCGGGGTGAGCAGTTCTTC. The gene calls are TRBV5-1 and TRBJ2-1; 7 nucleotides align to TRBD2. V trimming: 0 bases; J trimming: 9 bases; junction bases outside the gene matches: 3. CDR3 length: 13 amino acids. CDR1 is SGHRS, CDR2 YFSETQ, per germline.